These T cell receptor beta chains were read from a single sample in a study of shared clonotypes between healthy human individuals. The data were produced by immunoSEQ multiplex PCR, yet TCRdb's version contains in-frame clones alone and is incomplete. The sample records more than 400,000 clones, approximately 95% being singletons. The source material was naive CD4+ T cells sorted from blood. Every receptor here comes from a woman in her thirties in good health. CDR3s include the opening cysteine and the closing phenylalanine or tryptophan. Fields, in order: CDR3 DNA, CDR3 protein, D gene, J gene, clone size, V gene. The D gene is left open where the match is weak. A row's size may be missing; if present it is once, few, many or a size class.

CDR3nt: TGTGCCAGCAGTTTATCCCCTTGGGGACAGGGTCTCTATGAGCAGTTCTTC
CDR3aa: CASSLSPWGQGLYEQFF
d_gene: TRBD1
j_gene: TRBJ2-1
abundance: -
v_gene: TRBV28

CDR3nt: TGTGCCAGCAGCTCCCAACACTCTGGAAACACCATATATTTT
CDR3aa: CASSSQHSGNTIYF
d_gene: -
j_gene: TRBJ1-3
abundance: -
v_gene: TRBV5-5

CDR3nt: TGTGCCAGCAGTGAAGGTGGCCCCTACAATGAGCAGTTCTTC
CDR3aa: CASSEGGPYNEQFF
d_gene: -
j_gene: TRBJ2-1
abundance: -
v_gene: TRBV2

CDR3nt: TGTGCCAGCACCCTGAGGGCAGGGAGGAATGAGCAGTTCTTC
CDR3aa: CASTLRAGRNEQFF
d_gene: -
j_gene: TRBJ2-1
abundance: -
v_gene: TRBV11-3

CDR3nt: TGTGCCAGCACCCCGAGGGGGACTAGTCTCTCTGGGGCCAACGTCCTGACTTTC
CDR3aa: CASTPRGTSLSGANVLTF
d_gene: TRBD2
j_gene: TRBJ2-6
abundance: -
v_gene: TRBV27

CDR3nt: TGTGCCAGCAGCTTGGTACCGGGACTAGCAAGGAATGAGCAGTTCTTC
CDR3aa: CASSLVPGLARNEQFF
d_gene: TRBD2
j_gene: TRBJ2-1
abundance: once
v_gene: TRBV5-5

CDR3nt: TGTGCCAGCAGTGAAGTAGCGGGAGGGCCTCGGGAGCAGTTCTTC
CDR3aa: CASSEVAGGPREQFF
d_gene: TRBD2
j_gene: TRBJ2-1
abundance: -
v_gene: TRBV2

CDR3nt: TGTGCCAGCAGCTTCGGAGTAAATGAGCAGTTCTTC
CDR3aa: CASSFGVNEQFF
d_gene: -
j_gene: TRBJ2-1
abundance: -
v_gene: TRBV5-6

CDR3nt: TGCGCCAGCAGCTGGGACCCGGGCCGGGAGCAGTACTTC
CDR3aa: CASSWDPGREQYF
d_gene: -
j_gene: TRBJ2-7
abundance: -
v_gene: TRBV5-1

CDR3nt: TGTGCCAGTAGTATAGACAGGGCGGCGGGTCAGCCCCAGCATTTT
CDR3aa: CASSIDRAAGQPQHF
d_gene: -
j_gene: TRBJ1-5
abundance: -
v_gene: TRBV19

CDR3nt: TGTGCCAGCAGCCCCAGGACTAGCGGAACCTACGAGCAGTACTTC
CDR3aa: CASSPRTSGTYEQYF
d_gene: TRBD2
j_gene: TRBJ2-7
abundance: -
v_gene: TRBV11-2

CDR3nt: TGTGCCAGCAGTTACTCGGGACACGGCCAAGAGACCCAGTACTTC
CDR3aa: CASSYSGHGQETQYF
d_gene: -
j_gene: TRBJ2-5
abundance: -
v_gene: TRBV6-6

CDR3nt: TGTGCCAGTATGATTGCGGGAATCCCAGATACGCAGTATTTT
CDR3aa: CASMIAGIPDTQYF
d_gene: -
j_gene: TRBJ2-3
abundance: -
v_gene: TRBV19

CDR3nt: TGTGCCAGCAGTTACGCCGGGACAGCGTTGGGCGAGCAGTACTTC
CDR3aa: CASSYAGTALGEQYF
d_gene: TRBD1
j_gene: TRBJ2-7
abundance: -
v_gene: TRBV6-5

CDR3nt: TGTGCCATCATAGCGGGAGAGGGTTACGAGCAGTACTTC
CDR3aa: CAIIAGEGYEQYF
d_gene: TRBD2
j_gene: TRBJ2-7
abundance: -
v_gene: TRBV28

CDR3nt: TGTGCCAGCAGCCGCGGGGGGGCCCTCTCTGGAAACACCATATATTTT
CDR3aa: CASSRGGALSGNTIYF
d_gene: -
j_gene: TRBJ1-3
abundance: once
v_gene: TRBV7-9

CDR3nt: TGTGCCAGCAGAGGACAGGGGTGGCTTGAAAAACTGTTTTTT
CDR3aa: CASRGQGWLEKLFF
d_gene: TRBD1
j_gene: TRBJ1-4
abundance: -
v_gene: TRBV6-5

CDR3nt: TGTGCCAGCAGCTTAGGGTCGTACAATGAGCAGTTCTTC
CDR3aa: CASSLGSYNEQFF
d_gene: -
j_gene: TRBJ2-1
abundance: -
v_gene: TRBV11-3

CDR3nt: TGTGCCAGCAGTTTAGAGGCGGGACTGTTTTTT
CDR3aa: CASSLEAGLFF
d_gene: -
j_gene: TRBJ1-4
abundance: -
v_gene: TRBV28

CDR3nt: TGTGCCAGCGGGAGGGGAAATCAGCCCCAGCATTTT
CDR3aa: CASGRGNQPQHF
d_gene: -
j_gene: TRBJ1-5
abundance: few
v_gene: TRBV6-5

CDR3nt: TGTGCCAGCAGCACAGCCCAGACAGGGAACTATGGCTACACCTTC
CDR3aa: CASSTAQTGNYGYTF
d_gene: TRBD1
j_gene: TRBJ1-2
abundance: -
v_gene: TRBV5-4

CDR3nt: TGCGCCAGCAGCCCTGAGACTAGCGGCATTCACGAGCAGTACTTC
CDR3aa: CASSPETSGIHEQYF
d_gene: TRBD2
j_gene: TRBJ2-7
abundance: once
v_gene: TRBV5-1

CDR3nt: TGCGCCAGCAGCCAGAGTACAGAGCTCTATGAGCAGTTCTTC
CDR3aa: CASSQSTELYEQFF
d_gene: -
j_gene: TRBJ2-1
abundance: -
v_gene: TRBV4-1

CDR3nt: TGTGCCAGCAGTGATATGACTAGCGGGAGTACGGTCGGGGAGCTGTTTTTT
CDR3aa: CASSDMTSGSTVGELFF
d_gene: TRBD2
j_gene: TRBJ2-2
abundance: -
v_gene: TRBV2

CDR3nt: TGTGCCAGCAGCCCTCTGGGGCAGGGCGACCCCGAGCAGTACTTC
CDR3aa: CASSPLGQGDPEQYF
d_gene: -
j_gene: TRBJ2-7
abundance: -
v_gene: TRBV13

CDR3nt: TGCGCCAGCAGCCGCGCCGTGGAAGAGACCCAGTACTTC
CDR3aa: CASSRAVEETQYF
d_gene: -
j_gene: TRBJ2-5
abundance: -
v_gene: TRBV4-1

CDR3nt: TGTGCCAGCAGCTTAGGAGAATCTTGGGGTTTAAATGAGCAGTTCTTC
CDR3aa: CASSLGESWGLNEQFF
d_gene: -
j_gene: TRBJ2-1
abundance: -
v_gene: TRBV7-9

CDR3nt: TGTGCCAGCAGCCCTTTTACGCACAGGGTGGGGGAAAAACTGTTTTTT
CDR3aa: CASSPFTHRVGEKLFF
d_gene: -
j_gene: TRBJ1-4
abundance: -
v_gene: TRBV28

CDR3nt: TGTGCCAGCAGCGTCCCGGGACAGGGGGCCTACGAGCAGTACTTC
CDR3aa: CASSVPGQGAYEQYF
d_gene: TRBD1
j_gene: TRBJ2-7
abundance: few
v_gene: TRBV11-2